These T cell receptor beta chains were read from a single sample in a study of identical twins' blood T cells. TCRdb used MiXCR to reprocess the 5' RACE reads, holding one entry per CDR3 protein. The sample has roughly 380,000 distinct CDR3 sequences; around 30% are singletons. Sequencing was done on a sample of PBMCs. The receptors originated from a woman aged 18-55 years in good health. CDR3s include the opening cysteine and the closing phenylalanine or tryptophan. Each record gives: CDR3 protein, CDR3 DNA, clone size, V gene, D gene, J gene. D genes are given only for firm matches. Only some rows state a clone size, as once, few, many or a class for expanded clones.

CDR3 protein: CAISESGSEAFF
CDR3 DNA: TGTGCCATCAGTGAATCCGGCTCTGAAGCTTTCTTT
clone size: .
V gene: TRBV10-3
D gene: .
J gene: TRBJ1-1

CDR3 protein: CASSLSGFPGKPQHF
CDR3 DNA: TGTGCCAGCAGTCTATCAGGGTTCCCCGGGAAGCCCCAGCATTTT
clone size: .
V gene: TRBV6-2/TRBV6-3
D gene: .
J gene: TRBJ1-5

CDR3 protein: CASSLAMTSNEQFF
CDR3 DNA: TGTGCCAGCAGCTTAGCCATGACTAGCAATGAGCAGTTCTTC
clone size: .
V gene: TRBV7-2
D gene: .
J gene: TRBJ2-1

CDR3 protein: CASSDPGTGGEGEAFF
CDR3 DNA: TGTGCCAGCAGTGACCCCGGGACAGGGGGCGAAGGTGAAGCTTTCTTT
clone size: .
V gene: TRBV2
D gene: TRBD1
J gene: TRBJ1-1

CDR3 protein: CASSVDDGSNTEAFF
CDR3 DNA: TGTGCCAGCAGCGTAGATGACGGATCAAACACTGAAGCTTTCTTT
clone size: few
V gene: TRBV9
D gene: .
J gene: TRBJ1-1

CDR3 protein: CSAERAGSYEQYF
CDR3 DNA: TGCAGCGCCGAAAGAGCAGGCTCCTACGAGCAGTACTTC
clone size: .
V gene: TRBV29-1
D gene: .
J gene: TRBJ2-7

CDR3 protein: CSVSWAGGTEAFF
CDR3 DNA: TGCAGCGTTTCCTGGGCAGGGGGCACTGAAGCTTTCTTT
clone size: many
V gene: TRBV29-1
D gene: TRBD1
J gene: TRBJ1-1

CDR3 protein: CASRRQGYDEKLFF
CDR3 DNA: TGTGCCAGCAGACGACAGGGTTATGATGAAAAACTGTTTTTT
clone size: .
V gene: TRBV6-1
D gene: TRBD1
J gene: TRBJ1-4

CDR3 protein: CASSEMTGVNEKLFF
CDR3 DNA: TGTGCCAGCAGCGAAATGACAGGGGTCAATGAAAAACTGTTTTTT
clone size: .
V gene: TRBV2
D gene: TRBD1
J gene: TRBJ1-4

CDR3 protein: CSARAPRTANEKLFF
CDR3 DNA: TGCAGTGCTAGAGCTCCCCGGACAGCCAATGAAAAACTGTTTTTT
clone size: few
V gene: TRBV20-1
D gene: .
J gene: TRBJ1-4

CDR3 protein: CACSLGGGNEQFF
CDR3 DNA: TGTGCCTGCAGCTTAGGGGGGGGGAATGAGCAGTTCTTC
clone size: .
V gene: TRBV7-9
D gene: .
J gene: TRBJ2-1

CDR3 protein: CAIVDDAGELFF
CDR3 DNA: TGTGCCATCGTTGATGACGCCGGGGAGCTGTTTTTT
clone size: .
V gene: TRBV10-3
D gene: .
J gene: TRBJ2-2

CDR3 protein: CASSQALGTTEAFF
CDR3 DNA: TGCGCCAGCAGCCAAGCCTTAGGGACCACTGAAGCTTTCTTT
clone size: .
V gene: TRBV4-3
D gene: .
J gene: TRBJ1-1

CDR3 protein: CASSYRGPTGAGNTIYF
CDR3 DNA: TGTGCCAGCAGCTATAGGGGCCCGACAGGGGCTGGAAACACCATATATTTT
clone size: few
V gene: TRBV13
D gene: TRBD1
J gene: TRBJ1-3

CDR3 protein: CASSVAGDTEAFF
CDR3 DNA: TGTGCCAGCAGTGTAGCAGGGGACACTGAAGCTTTCTTT
clone size: many
V gene: TRBV2
D gene: .
J gene: TRBJ1-1

CDR3 protein: CASGLSGANTEAFF
CDR3 DNA: TGTGCTAGTGGTTTGTCGGGGGCGAACACTGAAGCTTTCTTT
clone size: few
V gene: TRBV12-5
D gene: .
J gene: TRBJ1-1

CDR3 protein: CASSPGVRSLYGYTF
CDR3 DNA: TGTGCCAGCAGCCCGGGGGTCCGGTCCCTATATGGCTACACCTTC
clone size: .
V gene: TRBV13
D gene: .
J gene: TRBJ1-2

CDR3 protein: CSVTRQGYEQYF
CDR3 DNA: TGCAGCGTTACGAGGCAGGGATACGAGCAGTACTTC
clone size: few
V gene: TRBV29-1
D gene: .
J gene: TRBJ2-7

CDR3 protein: CAWSKDRRAEAFF
CDR3 DNA: TGTGCCTGGAGCAAGGACAGACGGGCTGAAGCTTTCTTT
clone size: .
V gene: TRBV30
D gene: .
J gene: TRBJ1-1

CDR3 protein: CASSLRGAERVQPQHF
CDR3 DNA: TGTGCCAGCAGTTTAAGGGGGGCCGAGCGTGTTCAGCCCCAGCATTTT
clone size: .
V gene: TRBV12-3/TRBV12-4
D gene: .
J gene: TRBJ1-5

CDR3 protein: CSTQKRSPPPETQYF
CDR3 DNA: TGCAGTACTCAAAAAAGATCCCCACCCCCGGAGACCCAGTACTTC
clone size: .
V gene: TRBV20-1
D gene: .
J gene: TRBJ2-5

CDR3 protein: CASSLKQGNGYTF
CDR3 DNA: TGTGCCAGCAGCTTAAAACAGGGTAACGGCTACACCTTC
clone size: .
V gene: TRBV7-9
D gene: .
J gene: TRBJ1-2

CDR3 protein: CASSLTFTNYGYTF
CDR3 DNA: TGTGCCAGCAGCTTGACCTTTACTAACTATGGCTACACCTTC
clone size: .
V gene: TRBV5-5
D gene: .
J gene: TRBJ1-2